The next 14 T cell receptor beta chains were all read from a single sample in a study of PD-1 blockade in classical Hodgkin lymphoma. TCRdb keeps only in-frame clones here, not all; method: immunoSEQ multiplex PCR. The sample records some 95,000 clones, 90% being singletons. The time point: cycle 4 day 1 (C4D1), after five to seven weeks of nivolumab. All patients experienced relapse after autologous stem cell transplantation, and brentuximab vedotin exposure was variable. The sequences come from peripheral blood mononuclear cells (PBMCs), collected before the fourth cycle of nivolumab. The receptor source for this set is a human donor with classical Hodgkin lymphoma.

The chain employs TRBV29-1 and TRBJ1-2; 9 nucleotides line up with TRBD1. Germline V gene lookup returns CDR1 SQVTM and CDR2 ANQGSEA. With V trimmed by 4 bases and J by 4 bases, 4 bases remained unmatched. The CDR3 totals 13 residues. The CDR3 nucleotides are TGCAGCGTTGGACAGGGGGACGTCTATGGCTACACCTTC. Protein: CSVGQGDVYGYTF. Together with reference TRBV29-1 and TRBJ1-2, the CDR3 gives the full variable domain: SAVISQKPSRDICQRGTSLTIQCQVDSQVTMMFWYRQQPGQSLTLIATANQGSEATYESGFVIDKFPISRPNLTFSTLTVSNMSPEDSSIYLCSVGQGDVYGYTFGSGTRLTVV.

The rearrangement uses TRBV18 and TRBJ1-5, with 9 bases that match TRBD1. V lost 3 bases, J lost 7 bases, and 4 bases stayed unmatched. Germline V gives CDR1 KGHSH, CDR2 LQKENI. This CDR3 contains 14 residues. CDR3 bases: TGTGCCAGCTCACCGGGACAGGGTAGGCAGCCCCAGCATTTT. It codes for CASSPGQGRQPQHF. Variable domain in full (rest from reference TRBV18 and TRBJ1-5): NAGVMQNPRHLVRRRGQEARLRCSPMKGHSHVYWYRQLPEEGLKFMVYLQKENIIDESGMPKERFSAEFPKEGPSILRIQQVVRGDSAAYFCASSPGQGRQPQHFGDGTRLSIL.

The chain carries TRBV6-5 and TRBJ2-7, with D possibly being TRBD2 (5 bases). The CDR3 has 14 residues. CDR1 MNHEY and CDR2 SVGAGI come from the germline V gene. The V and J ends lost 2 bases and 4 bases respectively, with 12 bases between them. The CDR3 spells CASSYTGDVYEQYF. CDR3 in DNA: TGTGCCAGCAGTTACACCGGGGATGTATACGAGCAGTACTTC.

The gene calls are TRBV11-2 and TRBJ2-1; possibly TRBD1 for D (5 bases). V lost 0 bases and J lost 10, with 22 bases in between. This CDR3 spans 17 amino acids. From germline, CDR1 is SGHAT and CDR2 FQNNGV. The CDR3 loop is CASSLDRWTSSQWEQFF. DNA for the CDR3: TGTGCCAGCAGCTTAGATCGGTGGACAAGTAGCCAGTGGGAGCAGTTCTTC.

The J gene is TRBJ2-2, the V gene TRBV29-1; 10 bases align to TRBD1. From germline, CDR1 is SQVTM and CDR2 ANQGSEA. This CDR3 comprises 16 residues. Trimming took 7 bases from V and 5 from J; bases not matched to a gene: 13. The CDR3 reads CSAEVGQGSRTGELFF. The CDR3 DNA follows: TGCAGCGCTGAGGTGGGACAGGGGTCTAGGACCGGGGAGCTGTTTTTT.

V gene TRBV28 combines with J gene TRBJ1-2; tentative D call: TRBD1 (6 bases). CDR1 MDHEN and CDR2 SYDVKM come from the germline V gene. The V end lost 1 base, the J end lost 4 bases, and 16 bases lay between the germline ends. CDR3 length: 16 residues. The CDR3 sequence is CASSLLLEGVPYGYTF. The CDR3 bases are TGTGCCAGCAGTTTATTGTTGGAGGGGGTTCCCTATGGCTACACCTTC.

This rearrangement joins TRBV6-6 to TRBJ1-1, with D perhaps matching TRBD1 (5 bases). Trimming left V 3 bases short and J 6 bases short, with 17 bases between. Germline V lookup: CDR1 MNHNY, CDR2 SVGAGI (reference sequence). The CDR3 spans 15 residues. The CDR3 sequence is CASSYESGSRAEAFF. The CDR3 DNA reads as TGTGCCAGCAGTTATGAGTCAGGGAGTAGGGCTGAAGCTTTCTTT.

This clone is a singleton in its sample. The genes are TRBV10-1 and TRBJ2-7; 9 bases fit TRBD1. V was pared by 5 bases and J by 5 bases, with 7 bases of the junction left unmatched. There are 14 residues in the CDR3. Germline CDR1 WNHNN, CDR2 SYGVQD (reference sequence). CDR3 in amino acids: CASSRDRALHEQYF. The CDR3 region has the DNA TGCGCCAGCAGTAGGGACAGGGCTCTCCACGAGCAGTACTTC.

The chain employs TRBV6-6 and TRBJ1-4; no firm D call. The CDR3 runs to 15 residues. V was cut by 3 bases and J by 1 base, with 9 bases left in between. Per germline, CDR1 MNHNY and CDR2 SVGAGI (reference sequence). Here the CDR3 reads CASSYVRGTNEKLFF. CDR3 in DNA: TGTGCCAGCAGTTATGTGCGGGGAACTAATGAAAAACTGTTTTTT.

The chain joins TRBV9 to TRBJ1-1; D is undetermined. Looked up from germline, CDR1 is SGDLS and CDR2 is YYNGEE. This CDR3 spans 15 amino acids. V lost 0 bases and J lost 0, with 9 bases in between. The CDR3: CASSVVPTVNTEAFF. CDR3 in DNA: TGTGCCAGCAGCGTAGTCCCCACAGTGAACACTGAAGCTTTCTTT.

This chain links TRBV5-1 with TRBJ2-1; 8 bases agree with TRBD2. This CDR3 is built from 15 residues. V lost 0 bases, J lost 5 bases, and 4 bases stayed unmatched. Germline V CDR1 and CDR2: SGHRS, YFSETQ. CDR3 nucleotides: TGCGCCAGCAGCTTGGGGCGACTAGCGAACAATGAGCAGTTCTTC. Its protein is CASSLGRLANNEQFF.

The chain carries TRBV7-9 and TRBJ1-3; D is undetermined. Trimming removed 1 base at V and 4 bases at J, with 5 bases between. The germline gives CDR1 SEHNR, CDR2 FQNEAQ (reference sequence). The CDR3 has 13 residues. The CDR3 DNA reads TGTGCCAGCAGCTTAGAATGGGGAAACACCATATATTTT. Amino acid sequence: CASSLEWGNTIYF. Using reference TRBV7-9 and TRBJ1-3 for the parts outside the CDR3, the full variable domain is DTGVSQNPRHKITKRGQNVTFRCDPISEHNRLYWYRQTLGQGPEFLTYFQNEAQLEKSRLLSDRFSAERPKGSFSTLEIQRTEQGDSAMYLCASSLEWGNTIYFGEGSWLTVV.

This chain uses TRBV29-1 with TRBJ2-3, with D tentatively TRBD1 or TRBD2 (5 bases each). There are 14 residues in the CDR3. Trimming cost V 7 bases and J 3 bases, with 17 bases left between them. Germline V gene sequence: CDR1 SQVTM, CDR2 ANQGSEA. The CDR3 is CSGTRQIGTDTQYF. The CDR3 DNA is TGCAGCGGCACTAGACAGATTGGGACAGATACGCAGTATTTT.

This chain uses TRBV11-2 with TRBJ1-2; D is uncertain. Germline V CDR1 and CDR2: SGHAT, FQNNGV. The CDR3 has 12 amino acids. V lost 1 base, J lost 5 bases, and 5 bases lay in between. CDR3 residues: CASSLAPYGYTF. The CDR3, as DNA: TGTGCCAGCAGCTTAGCTCCGTATGGCTACACCTTC.